Presented here are 14 T cell receptor beta chains from one specimen sequenced in a study of cytomegalovirus exposure and HLA in healthy donors (dated by TCRdb to about 2017). Receptor amplification or capture employed the immunoSEQ multiplex PCR assay. The source is immuneACCESS, and TCRdb retained only in-frame sequences with V and J called. Part of the clones is not carried over; for the studies checked, unresolved V genes explain less than half of this, and the remainder is unexplained. For this sample the table gives some 69,000 clones, of which approximately 97% were detected only once. Around 2.2% of the sample comes from the top ten. Material: PBMCs. These receptors came from a man between 18 and 29 years old in good health and CMV-seronegative.

V is TRBV5-1 and J is TRBJ1-1, with D perhaps matching TRBD1 (5 bases). Trimming removed 4 bases at V and 1 base at J, with 11 bases between. The germline V gene has CDR1 SGHRS and CDR2 YFSETQ. This CDR3 has 14 amino acids. CDR3 sequence (DNA): TGCGCCAGCAGCCCGGGACTCCAGAACACTGAAGCTTTCTTT. Its protein is CASSPGLQNTEAFF.

This sequence joins TRBV2 and TRBJ2-7; D possibly corresponds to TRBD1 (6 bases). V lost 8 bases and J 1 base, leaving 15 bases between the germline ends. The CDR3 is 14 amino acids. In germline, CDR1 is SNHLY, CDR2 FYNNEI. In nucleotides, the CDR3 is TGTGCCAGCGAAACAGGGTCAATATCCTACGAGCAGTACTTC. This gives the protein CASETGSISYEQYF.

This chain joins TRBV5-6 and TRBJ1-1; 8 bases map to TRBD1. J lost 3 bases, V lost 3 bases, and 7 bases had no gene match. From germline, CDR1 is SGHDT and CDR2 YYEEEE. This CDR3 is 15 amino acids long. In nucleotides, the CDR3 is TGTGCCAGCAGCTACCGGACAGGGTTGTACACTGAAGCTTTCTTT. Its protein product is CASSYRTGLYTEAFF. Full variable domain (rest looked up from reference TRBV5-6 and TRBJ1-1): DAGVTQSPTHLIKTRGQQVTLRCSPKSGHDTVSWYQQALGQGPQFIFQYYEEEERQRGNFPDRFSGHQFPNYSSELNVNALLLGDSALYLCASSYRTGLYTEAFFGQGTRLTVV.

The rearrangement uses TRBV5-1 and TRBJ2-1; D is perhaps TRBD1 (7 bases). Deletions cut 0 bases from V and 0 bases from J, with 10 bases between. Germline lookup yields CDR1 SGHRS and CDR2 YFSETQ. The CDR3 contains 16 residues. The CDR3 coding sequence is TGCGCCAGCAGCTTGGCAGGGGGGAGCTCCTACAATGAGCAGTTCTTC. It encodes CASSLAGGSSYNEQFF.

J is TRBJ2-3 and V is TRBV11-3, with 8 bases matching TRBD1. The CDR3 covers 17 residues. Losses at the gene ends were 5 bases for V and 2 bases for J; bases not matched to a gene: 12. Germline V gene sequence: CDR1 SGHNT, CDR2 YENEEA. The CDR3 here is CASSGRRQGPYTDTQYF. CDR3 DNA sequence: TGTGCCAGCAGCGGCAGAAGACAGGGGCCCTACACAGATACGCAGTATTTT.

V is TRBV9 and J is TRBJ1-1, with D unclear. The length of the CDR3 is 13 residues. CDR1 and CDR2 (germline): SGDLS, YYNGEE. The V end was cut by 3 bases, the J end by 1 base, with 7 bases between. The CDR3 DNA is TGTGCCAGCAGCGCCTTTCGGAACACTGAAGCTTTCTTT. Amino acids: CASSAFRNTEAFF.

V gene TRBV2 combines with J gene TRBJ2-7, with 10 bases that match TRBD2. V lost 3 bases and J lost 5; bases outside the gene matches: 4. The CDR3 loop spans 14 amino acids. The germline gives CDR1 SNHLY, CDR2 FYNNEI. The DNA of the CDR3 is TGTGCCAGCAGTGAGCAGCGGGAGGGGCACGAGCAGTACTTC. Translating it yields CASSEQREGHEQYF.

The CDR3 DNA is TGTGCCAGCAGCGTAGCGGGAGCCCCAGATACGCAGTATTTT. Translation: CASSVAGAPDTQYF. This chain connects TRBV9 to TRBJ2-3; the D gene is possibly TRBD2 (6 bases). The germline CDR1 and CDR2 sequences are SGDLS and YYNGEE. Trimming cost V 0 bases and J 4 bases, with 9 bases left between them. The CDR3 covers 14 residues.

This chain links TRBV15 with TRBJ2-7, with D possibly TRBD2 on 6 matching bases. Per the germline V gene, CDR1 is LNHNV and CDR2 is YYDKDF (reference sequence). This CDR3 has 13 amino acids. Deletions cut 5 bases from V and 4 bases from J, with 12 bases between. The CDR3 DNA reads TGTGCCACCAGCGGCGGGGCATCATACGAGCAGTACTTC. It yields the protein CATSGGASYEQYF. Together with reference TRBV15 and TRBJ2-7, the CDR3 gives the full variable domain: DAMVIQNPRYQVTQFGKPVTLSCSQTLNHNVMYWYQQKSSQAPKLLFHYYDKDFNNEADTPDNFQSRRPNTSFCFLDIRSPGLGDTAMYLCATSGGASYEQYFGPGTRLTVT.

V and J are TRBV30 and TRBJ1-1; 9 positions match TRBD1. With V trimmed by 3 bases and J by 3 bases, 8 bases remained unmatched. The CDR3 has 15 residues. Germline assignment: CDR1 GTSNPN and CDR2 SVGIG (reference sequence). The CDR3 protein is CAWRTDRGLDTEAFF. In DNA, the CDR3 is TGTGCCTGGAGAACGGACAGGGGATTGGACACTGAAGCTTTCTTT.

This chain connects TRBV27 to TRBJ1-2; TRBD1 matches 10 bases. The germline V gene encodes CDR1 MNHEY and CDR2 SMNVEV (reference sequence). The CDR3 runs 15 residues. Losses at the gene ends were 6 bases for V and 0 bases for J; bases not matched to a gene: 4. The DNA of the CDR3 is TGTGCCAGCAGCAAGGGACAGGGGACTAACTATGGCTACACCTTC. As protein: CASSKGQGTNYGYTF.

About this clone itself: Within the sample, other DNA sequences also encode this same CDR3. The chain combines TRBV5-1 with TRBJ2-3; 8 nucleotides match TRBD1. The CDR3 has 14 residues. J was trimmed by 4 bases and V by 4 bases; bases with no gene match: 5. In germline, CDR1 is SGHRS, CDR2 YFSETQ. The CDR3 bases are TGCGCCAGCAGCCCGGGACAGGTAGCAGATACGCAGTATTTT. Amino acids: CASSPGQVADTQYF.

V gene TRBV27 combines with J gene TRBJ2-1; 7 nucleotides agree with TRBD2. The CDR3 is made up of 16 amino acids. Germline CDR1 reads MNHEY; CDR2 reads SMNVEV (reference sequence). V trimming: 3 bases; J trimming: 11 bases; junction bases outside the gene matches: 16. As DNA, the CDR3 is TGTGCCAGCAGTTTTACCACAGGTGGGGGGGGGAAGAAGCAGTTCTTC. Its protein product is CASSFTTGGGGKKQFF.

V and J are TRBV2 and TRBJ1-1, with D possibly matching TRBD1 (6 bases). Trimming pared 8 bases from V and 4 bases from J, leaving 17 bases between. The germline gives CDR1 SNHLY, CDR2 FYNNEI. CDR3 length: 14 residues. CDR3 amino acids: CASVAGRGPTEAFF. The CDR3 nucleotides read TGTGCCAGCGTTGCGGGCAGGGGTCCCACTGAAGCTTTCTTT.